A selection of T cell receptor beta chains follows, all from one sample in a study of regulatory dendritic cells for organ transplantation. These receptors are not linked to any known antigen. Here immunoSEQ multiplex PCR was the method, and the copy in TCRdb shows in-frame clones only, minus some. Among 9,500 to 11,000 clones listed, roughly 82% were seen once. Sequenced sample: memory CD4+ T cells from blood cultured with regulatory dendritic cells. These receptors were obtained from a human donor in good health. CDR3s include the opening cysteine and the closing phenylalanine or tryptophan. Fields, in order: J gene, D gene, V gene, clone size, CDR3 protein, CDR3 DNA. D genes are given only for firm matches. The size entry is marked missing in some rows and otherwise reads once, few, many or a size class.

>TRBJ1-1|-|TRBV18|medium-sized
CASSLGGGVNTEAFF
TGTGCCAGCTCCCTCGGGGGGGGTGTGAACACTGAAGCTTTCTTT
>TRBJ2-5|TRBD2|TRBV5-4|few
CASSSTSGNQETQYF
TGTGCCAGCAGCTCGACTAGCGGTAACCAAGAGACCCAGTACTTC
>TRBJ2-2|-|TRBV29-1|-
CSVDRGSGTNTGELFF
TGCAGCGTTGATCGGGGTAGTGGGACGAACACCGGGGAGCTGTTTTTT
>TRBJ2-2|TRBD1|TRBV5-4|-
CASSPGQALTGELFF
TGTGCCAGCAGCCCGGGACAGGCGCTCACCGGGGAGCTGTTTTTT
>TRBJ2-3|-|TRBV5-1|once
CASRGEGTDTQYF
TGCGCCAGCAGAGGGGAGGGCACAGATACGCAGTATTTT
>TRBJ1-1|-|TRBV4-3|-
CASSQGGTMNTEAFF
TGCGCCAGCAGCCAAGGGGGCACGATGAACACTGAAGCTTTCTTT
>TRBJ1-4|-|TRBV6-5|once
CASSYSQGTNEKLFF
TGTGCCAGCAGTTACTCGCAGGGAACTAATGAAAAACTGTTTTTT
>TRBJ1-1|-|TRBV2|once
CASSREGAEAFF
TGTGCCAGTAGTAGGGAGGGGGCTGAAGCTTTCTTT
>TRBJ2-7|-|TRBV18|-
CASSPGVTGEQYF
TGTGCCAGCTCACCAGGCGTAACAGGGGAGCAGTACTTC
>TRBJ2-7|TRBD1|TRBV9|few
CASSKTGTGPNYEQYF
TGTGCCAGCAGCAAAACCGGGACAGGTCCCAACTACGAGCAGTACTTC
>TRBJ1-1|-|TRBV2|-
CASRYQMNTEAFF
TGTGCCAGCCGTTATCAGATGAACACTGAAGCTTTCTTT
>TRBJ1-2|-|TRBV5-1|-
CASSSGGAVYGYTF
TGCGCCAGCAGCTCCGGGGGGGCAGTGTATGGCTACACCTTC
>TRBJ1-2|-|TRBV4-1|-
CASSPGIIKGDHYGYTF
TGCGCCAGCAGCCCCGGGATCATAAAGGGGGATCACTATGGCTACACCTTC
>TRBJ1-5|-|TRBV7-7|-
CASSLGSGQPQHF
TGTGCCAGCAGCTTAGGGTCCGGTCAGCCCCAGCATTTT
>TRBJ2-7|-|TRBV5-4|few
CASSLDLWSEQYF
TGTGCCAGCAGCTTGGATCTATGGAGCGAGCAGTACTTC
>TRBJ2-5|-|TRBV2|-
CASHRGTEETQYF
TGTGCCAGCCACCGGGGGACGGAGGAGACCCAGTACTTC
>TRBJ2-1|-|TRBV5-5|few
CASSLAGGLYNEQFF
TGTGCCAGCAGCTTGGCGGGGGGCTTATACAATGAGCAGTTCTTC
>TRBJ2-7|-|TRBV6-1|-
CASRRERGSYEQYF
TGTGCCAGCAGGAGGGAGAGGGGGTCCTACGAGCAGTACTTC
>TRBJ1-4|TRBD1|TRBV19|-
CASSAGTGHEKLFF
TGTGCCAGTAGTGCCGGGACAGGGCACGAAAAACTGTTTTTT
>TRBJ2-5|-|TRBV2|-
CASSERQGKETQYF
TGTGCCAGCAGTGAACGGCAGGGAAAAGAGACCCAGTACTTC
>TRBJ1-3|-|TRBV21-1|-
CASSKGAEGNTIYF
TGTGCCAGCAGCAAGGGGGCAGAAGGAAACACCATATATTTT
>TRBJ1-1|-|TRBV6-1|once
CASSPGGVTVGRF
TGTGCCAGCAGTCCGGGGGGGGTGACCGTGGGACGGTTT
>TRBJ1-2|-|TRBV5-6|few
CASSLDRNYGYTF
TGTGCCAGCAGCTTGGACCGGAACTATGGCTACACCTTC
>TRBJ1-2|-|TRBV12-2|-
CASRCETGGDGYTF
TGTGCAAGTCGCTGCGAGACAGGGGGCGATGGCTACACCTTC
>TRBJ1-1|TRBD1|TRBV7-9|-
CASSPGQGGISDTEAFF
TGTGCCAGCAGCCCGGGACAGGGGGGGATTTCGGACACTGAAGCTTTCTTT
>TRBJ2-5|-|TRBV5-1|-
CASSLALTQETQYF
TGCGCCAGCAGCTTGGCCCTTACACAAGAGACCCAGTACTTC
>TRBJ1-5|TRBD1|TRBV2|-
CASRGDRPNQPQHF
TGTGCCAGCAGAGGGGACAGGCCCAATCAGCCCCAGCATTTT
>TRBJ2-3|-|TRBV5-1|-
CASSLEGAPDTQYF
TGCGCCAGCAGCTTGGAAGGGGCCCCAGATACGCAGTATTTT
>TRBJ2-5|-|TRBV4-3|-
CASSQDEGGGRLEETQYF
TGCGCCAGCAGCCAAGATGAGGGGGGAGGGAGGCTAGAGGAGACCCAGTACTTC
>TRBJ2-1|-|TRBV6-5|-
CASRNLGQYNEQFF
TGTGCCAGCAGGAACCTCGGACAGTACAATGAGCAGTTCTTC
>TRBJ1-3|-|TRBV5-6|-
CASSLAQVGNTIYF
TGTGCCAGCAGCTTAGCCCAGGTTGGAAACACCATATATTTT
>TRBJ2-1|TRBD1|TRBV6-6|-
CAASAARTGPGNEQFF
TGTGCCGCCTCCGCCGCTCGGACAGGGCCAGGAAATGAGCAGTTCTTC
>TRBJ1-1|-|TRBV12-5|-
CASGSGLQGNTEAFF
TGTGCTAGTGGTTCTGGTCTACAGGGGAACACTGAAGCTTTCTTT
>TRBJ2-2|-|TRBV5-1|-
CASSGGTVTNTGELFF
TGCGCCAGCAGCGGGGGGACAGTCACGAACACCGGGGAGCTGTTTTTT
>TRBJ1-1|TRBD1|TRBV19|few
CASSFRGRTEAFF
TGTGCCAGTAGCTTCAGGGGGCGGACTGAAGCTTTCTTT